The clone carrying this T cell receptor (beta chain) came up a few times. Its antigen is currently unknown. TCRdb re-called the 5' RACE reads with MiXCR, one entry per CDR3 protein. The data hold fewer than 450,000 distinct CDR3 sequences, with 15% to 20% observed a single time. The data were obtained in a study of CD8 T cells in ankylosing spondylitis. Study conclusions and caveats: There was a TCR beta motif, made of several highly homologous variants, that appeared characteristic of ankylosing spondylitis blood.

The CDR3 has 14 residues. V was shortened by 8 bases and J by 3 bases, with 15 bases between the two germline ends. Germline V gene sequence: CDR1 MNHEY, CDR2 SVGEGT. The chain joins TRBV6-2 or TRBV6-3 to TRBJ2-3; D possibly corresponds to TRBD2 (5 bases). Input material: blood, either unsorted or a sorted T cell fraction (not recorded which). This receptor was obtained from a male donor with ankylosing spondylitis. In nucleotides, the CDR3 is TGTGCCAGCGGCTCTCAGGACTGGACAGATACGCAGTATTTT. This translates into CASGSQDWTDTQYF.